Listed below are T cell receptor beta chains from one sample, sequenced in a study of control samples from healthy donors and cancer patients. The protocol was immunoSEQ multiplex PCR, while the TCRdb copy is restricted to in-frame clones and leaves out a portion. The sample carries about 230,000 clones, approximately 80% recorded once. Specimen: PBMCs. The source of these receptors is a woman aged 55-75 years with lung cancer. CDR3s include the opening cysteine and the closing phenylalanine or tryptophan. A D gene is named only where the DNA matches it firmly. The size entry is marked missing in some rows and otherwise reads once, few, many or a size class.

v_call	j_call	clone_size	d_call	cdr3_aa	cdr3_nt
TRBV5-1	TRBJ2-3	-	-	CASSLGQTSDTQYF	TGCGCCAGCAGCTTGGGGCAGACCTCAGATACGCAGTATTTT
TRBV30	TRBJ1-1	few	-	CAWSTVISNTEAFF	TGTGCCTGGAGTACGGTGATATCGAACACTGAAGCTTTCTTT
TRBV18	TRBJ2-2	-	-	CASSEQGVGELFF	TGTGCCAGCTCAGAACAGGGCGTCGGGGAGCTGTTTTTT
TRBV5-1	TRBJ2-7	few	TRBD2	CASSSGGETYEQYF	TGCGCCAGCAGCTCGGGAGGGGAAACCTACGAGCAGTACTTC
TRBV3-1/TRBV3-2	TRBJ1-1	-	-	CASSHRVTGPRTEAFF	TGTGCCAGCAGTCATAGGGTCACAGGGCCCCGCACTGAAGCTTTCTTT
TRBV3-1/TRBV3-2	TRBJ2-1	-	-	CASSQPWAGSGFSSREQFF	TGTGCCAGCAGCCAACCCTGGGCAGGGTCTGGCTTCTCATCTAGAGAGCAGTTCTTC
TRBV28	TRBJ2-7	-	TRBD2	CASSPSTSGTYEQYF	TGTGCCAGCAGCCCCTCGACTAGCGGGACGTACGAGCAGTACTTC
TRBV16	TRBJ1-5	few	TRBD1	CASSQSTGFGNQPQHF	TGTGCCAGCAGCCAATCGACAGGGTTCGGCAATCAGCCCCAGCATTTT
TRBV6-5	TRBJ1-1	-	-	CASKLRTENTEAFF	TGTGCCAGCAAACTAAGGACGGAGAACACTGAAGCTTTCTTT
TRBV5-1	TRBJ2-1	-	-	CASSYTGTTAYNEQFF	TGCGCCAGCAGCTATACGGGGACAACAGCCTACAATGAGCAGTTCTTC
TRBV27	TRBJ1-4	-	TRBD1	CASSPRQGLGEKLFF	TGTGCCAGCAGCCCTCGACAGGGCCTGGGTGAAAAACTGTTTTTT
TRBV5-4	TRBJ1-4	-	TRBD1	CASSYEPTGGLEKLFF	TGTGCCAGCAGCTACGAACCGACAGGGGGCTTAGAAAAACTGTTTTTT
TRBV28	TRBJ2-7	-	-	CASSFGQRYYEQYF	TGTGCCAGCAGTTTTGGACAGAGATACTACGAGCAGTACTTC
TRBV5-1	TRBJ1-1	-	TRBD1	CASSFETGFEAFF	TGCGCCAGCAGCTTTGAGACAGGGTTTGAAGCTTTCTTT
TRBV6-5	TRBJ1-1	few	TRBD1	CATSRTGLPEAFF	TGTGCCACCTCCCGGACAGGTTTACCTGAAGCTTTCTTT
TRBV2	TRBJ1-6	-	-	CASRYSGRGGSPLHF	TGTGCCAGCAGGTACTCCGGACGCGGGGGCTCACCCCTCCACTTT
TRBV9	TRBJ1-2	-	TRBD1	CASKGQGYGYTF	TGTGCCAGCAAGGGACAGGGCTACGGCTACACCTTC
TRBV7-2	TRBJ2-1	-	TRBD2	CASSQSGTSAREQFF	TGTGCCAGCAGCCAGTCCGGGACTAGTGCTCGCGAGCAGTTCTTC
TRBV5-6	TRBJ1-2	-	-	CASSLPERSNYGYTF	TGTGCCAGCAGCTTGCCGGAAAGGTCTAACTATGGCTACACCTTC
TRBV19	TRBJ1-6	-	TRBD1	CASSMWGQGYNSPLHF	TGTGCCAGTAGTATGTGGGGACAGGGCTATAATTCACCCCTCCACTTT
TRBV3-1/TRBV3-2	TRBJ2-1	once	-	CASSRMRGDNEQFF	TGTGCCAGCAGCCGTATGAGAGGGGACAATGAGCAGTTCTTC
TRBV24-1	TRBJ2-7	-	-	CATSDQDHDEQYF	TGTGCCACCAGTGATCAGGACCATGACGAGCAGTACTTC
TRBV7-2	TRBJ2-7	once	-	CASSFSASLRTVSYEQYF	TGTGCCAGCAGCTTTAGTGCATCACTGCGGACGGTCTCCTACGAGCAGTACTTC
TRBV18	TRBJ1-1	-	TRBD1	CASSPTGQGGTEAFF	TGTGCCAGCTCACCGACAGGACAGGGTGGAACTGAAGCTTTCTTT
TRBV19	TRBJ2-7	-	-	CASSMARWGESYEQYF	TGTGCCAGTAGTATGGCCCGCTGGGGGGAGTCCTACGAGCAGTACTTC
TRBV9	TRBJ2-3	once	-	CASSVGQDTQYF	TGTGCCAGCAGCGTAGGGCAAGATACGCAGTATTTT
TRBV19	TRBJ1-5	-	TRBD1	CASTGADRGYNQPQHF	TGTGCCAGTACTGGGGCGGACAGGGGGTACAATCAGCCCCAGCATTTT
TRBV5-4	TRBJ2-3	-	-	CASSYSSAGTDTQYF	TGTGCCAGCAGCTACTCCTCCGCGGGGACAGATACGCAGTATTTT
TRBV6-1	TRBJ1-3	-	-	CASSEVSGQSGNTIYF	TGTGCCAGCAGTGAAGTGTCGGGACAAAGTGGAAACACCATATATTTT
TRBV4-1	TRBJ2-2	-	TRBD1	CASSGRDRVTGELFF	TGCGCCAGCAGCGGACGTGACAGGGTCACCGGGGAGCTGTTTTTT
TRBV11-2	TRBJ1-2	-	-	CASSLDGGRVRGYTF	TGTGCCAGCAGCTTAGACGGGGGGCGGGTGCGTGGCTACACCTTC
TRBV10-1	TRBJ2-3	-	-	CASSGVLLGPSTDTQYF	TGCGCCAGCAGTGGGGTTCTTCTGGGCCCTAGCACAGATACGCAGTATTTT
TRBV24-1	TRBJ1-1	-	-	CATSESTLGNTEAFF	TGTGCCACCAGTGAGTCTACCCTTGGGAACACTGAAGCTTTCTTT
TRBV18	TRBJ1-1	-	-	CASSQGRDTEAFF	TGTGCCAGCTCACAGGGGAGAGACACTGAAGCTTTCTTT
TRBV5-1	TRBJ2-2	-	-	CASTAPGGELFF	TGCGCCAGCACCGCCCCAGGTGGGGAGCTGTTTTTT
TRBV11-2	TRBJ1-2	once	-	CASSLGTDYGYTF	TGTGCCAGCAGCTTAGGAACAGACTATGGCTACACCTTC
TRBV7-9	TRBJ2-5	-	-	CASTGTGETQYF	TGTGCCAGCACCGGTACAGGGGAGACCCAGTACTTC
TRBV18	TRBJ2-1	-	-	CASSPPGTNLYNEQFF	TGTGCCAGCTCACCTCCCGGGACCAACCTTTACAATGAGCAGTTCTTC
TRBV9	TRBJ1-5	-	-	CASSGEGSNQPQHF	TGTGCCAGCAGCGGGGAGGGTAGCAATCAGCCCCAGCATTTT
TRBV6-5	TRBJ2-1	-	-	CASSYSIAGHYNEQFF	TGTGCCAGCAGTTACTCGATTGCGGGACACTACAATGAGCAGTTCTTC
TRBV2	TRBJ2-7	-	-	CASSFRDSTYEQYF	TGTGCCAGCAGTTTCCGGGACTCTACCTACGAGCAGTACTTC
TRBV6-5	TRBJ2-2	-	-	CASRGLQLNTGELFF	TGTGCCAGCAGGGGACTGCAGTTAAACACCGGGGAGCTGTTTTTT
TRBV14	TRBJ2-7	once	TRBD2	CASSQGNHLAVLYEQYF	TGTGCCAGCAGCCAAGGAAACCATCTAGCGGTGTTATACGAGCAGTACTTC
TRBV4-1	TRBJ2-7	-	-	CASSHKRSSYEQYF	TGCGCCAGCAGCCATAAGAGGAGCTCCTACGAGCAGTACTTC
TRBV5-1	TRBJ2-5	-	-	CASSTEETQYF	TGCGCCAGCAGCACCGAAGAGACCCAGTACTTC
TRBV3-1/TRBV3-2	TRBJ2-5	-	-	CASSHLSGLYQETQYF	TGTGCCAGCAGCCACCTAAGTGGGTTGTACCAAGAGACCCAGTACTTC
TRBV5-6	TRBJ2-5	-	-	CASSYFTGFQETQYF	TGTGCCAGCAGCTATTTTACAGGTTTCCAAGAGACCCAGTACTTC
TRBV18	TRBJ2-2	-	-	CASSLHRDNGELFF	TGTGCCAGCTCGCTGCACAGGGACAACGGGGAGCTGTTTTTT
TRBV19	TRBJ2-1	once	TRBD1	CASRRTGAPDEQFF	TGTGCCAGTAGAAGGACAGGGGCTCCGGATGAGCAGTTCTTC